The 31 T cell receptor beta chains below come from one sample, sequenced in a study of response to subunit inactivated influenza vaccine. MiXCR, run by TCRdb on the RT-PCR reads, gives a single entry per CDR3 protein. The sample records around 580,000 distinct CDR3 sequences, roughly 12% being singletons. The sample consisted of PBMCs from blood, taken on the day of vaccination. These receptors were obtained from a man in his fifties who received an inactivated influenza vaccine.

This clonotype was seen only a few times. This chain uses TRBV9 with TRBJ2-7; possibly TRBD2 for D (7 bases). Looked up from germline, CDR1 is SGDLS and CDR2 is YYNGEE. The CDR3 runs 18 residues. The V end lost 0 bases, the J end lost 4 bases, and 23 bases lay between the germline ends. CDR3 nucleotide sequence: TGTGCCAGCAGCGTAGCCCCTCTCGGCGGGGGCAATGGTTACGAGCAGTACTTC. It encodes CASSVAPLGGGNGYEQYF.

This clonotype occurred a few times. The CDR3 DNA is TGCGCCAGCAGCCAAGTACCAGTAGGAAACACCATATATTTT. It yields the protein CASSQVPVGNTIYF. This chain links TRBV4-3 with TRBJ1-3; D is unclear. The CDR3 runs 14 residues. Trimming removed 1 base at V and 4 bases at J, with 8 bases between. Germline CDR1 and CDR2: LGHNA and YSLEER.

Worth noting for this clonotype: A much bigger clone sits one base away, suggesting this may be a read error. V is TRBV29-1 and J is TRBJ2-1, with D possibly called TRBD1 or TRBD2 (5 bases each). CDR1 and CDR2 from the germline V gene are SQVTM and ANQGSEA. CDR3 length: 12 residues. V lost 2 bases, J lost 10 bases, and 12 bases lay in between. CDR3: CSVEYGDREQFF. In nucleotides, the CDR3 is TGCAGCGTTGAATATGGGGACCGGGAGCAGTTCTTC.

The chain has TRBV7-9 and TRBJ2-1, with TRBD2 identical over 11 bases. Trimming took 1 base from V and 10 from J; bases not matched to a gene: 6. The CDR3 has 15 residues. Germline values: CDR1 SEHNR, CDR2 FQNEAQ (reference sequence). This chain's CDR3 is CASSLVTLAGDEQFF. The CDR3, as DNA: TGTGCCAGCAGCTTAGTAACACTAGCGGGAGACGAGCAGTTCTTC.

This clonotype showed up just a few times. The rearrangement joins TRBV3-1 to TRBJ2-3; 12 positions match TRBD1. V shed 2 bases and J 7 bases; nucleotides not matched to a gene: 4. Looked up from germline, CDR1 is LGHDT and CDR2 is YNNKEL (reference sequence). The CDR3 is made up of 15 amino acids. The CDR3: CASSQPGQGAYTQYF. CDR3 coding DNA: TGTGCCAGCAGCCAACCGGGACAGGGGGCATATACGCAGTATTTT.

The chain links TRBV20-1 to TRBJ2-1, with D possibly being TRBD1 or TRBD2 (5 bases each). CDR3 length: 16 amino acids. CDR1 and CDR2 from the germline V gene are DFQATT and SNEGSKA (reference sequence). The ends were cut back, 0 bases at V and 0 bases at J, with 12 bases in the middle. The DNA of the CDR3 is TGCAGTGCTAGAGAGTCGGGGACCCGCTCCTACAATGAGCAGTTCTTC. Its translation is CSARESGTRSYNEQFF.

This clonotype has just a few counts. This CDR3 is CASSRPPGQGVVIQYF. CDR3 coding DNA: TGTGCCAGCAGTAGACCGCCGGGGCAGGGAGTGGTCATTCAGTACTTC. The chain recombines TRBV6-1 with TRBJ2-4, with D perhaps given as TRBD1 or TRBD2 (5 bases each). The CDR3 extends over 16 amino acids. Between the trimmed V and J ends, which lost 5 bases and 9 bases, there was a span of 23 bases. CDR1 MNHNS and CDR2 SASEGT come from the germline V gene.

The chain uses TRBV11-3 and TRBJ2-2, with TRBD2 as a possible D gene (6 bases). There are 17 residues in the CDR3. CDR1 SGHNT and CDR2 YENEEA come from the germline V gene. V lost 5 bases, J lost 0 bases, and 16 bases lay in between. The DNA for the CDR3 is TGTGCCAGCAGCCCACCACGGGGGATTTCGAACACCGGGGAGCTGTTTTTT. Its protein is CASSPPRGISNTGELFF.

Only a few counts were recorded for this clonotype. The V call is TRBV4-2, the J call TRBJ2-1, with TRBD1 as a possible D gene (5 bases). The CDR3 covers 15 residues. Germline loops: CDR1 LGHNA, CDR2 YNFKEQ. Trimming took off 0 bases at V and 2 bases at J, with 8 bases between the two ends. The CDR3 here is CASSQDRATYNEQFF. CDR3 DNA sequence: TGTGCCAGCAGCCAAGACAGGGCTACCTACAATGAGCAGTTCTTC.

The rearrangement uses TRBV11-2 and TRBJ2-1; 11 bases line up with TRBD2. The germline V gene has CDR1 SGHAT and CDR2 FQNNGV. Trimming cost V 5 bases and J 10 bases; bases outside gene matches: 10. The CDR3 consists of 15 residues. The CDR3, as DNA: TGTGCCAGCAGCCAAAATAGCGGGGGGGCGTGGGAGCAGTTCTTC. Its protein product is CASSQNSGGAWEQFF.

At least ten counts were recorded for this clonotype. V gene TRBV4-2 combines with J gene TRBJ2-7, with TRBD2 matching 11 bases. Germline lookup yields CDR1 LGHNA and CDR2 YNFKEQ. The CDR3 consists of 16 residues. Losses at the gene ends were 0 bases for V and 2 bases for J; bases not matched to a gene: 3. This chain's CDR3 is CASSQEGTSGPYEQYF. CDR3 nucleotide sequence: TGTGCCAGCAGCCAAGAGGGGACTAGCGGACCCTACGAGCAGTACTTC.

In this sample, this clonotype turned up a few times. The genes are TRBV5-5 and TRBJ2-1; 8 bases are shared with TRBD2. The CDR3 runs 16 residues. CDR1 is SGHKS and CDR2 is YYEKEE in the germline V gene (reference sequence). V dropped 0 bases and J dropped 3; count of bases not matched to a gene: 5. The CDR3 DNA sequence: TGTGCCAGCAGCTTGGTCTCCAGCGGGGGCTACAATGAGCAGTTCTTC. Translating gives CASSLVSSGGYNEQFF. The complete variable domain, with remaining parts taken from reference TRBV5-5 and TRBJ2-1, reads DAGVTQSPTHLIKTRGQQVTLRCSPISGHKSVSWYQQVLGQGPQFIFQYYEKEERGRGNFPDRFSARQFPNYSSELNVNALLLGDSALYLCASSLVSSGGYNEQFFGPGTRLTVL.

This clonotype was counted ten times or more. V and J are TRBV12-3 or TRBV12-4 and TRBJ2-5; D might be TRBD1 or TRBD2, each matching 5 bases. The V end was cut by 5 bases, the J end by 3 bases, with 16 bases between. The CDR3 length is 15 residues. This CDR3 is CASSPSGWGKETQYF. The CDR3 coding sequence is TGTGCCAGCAGTCCTTCGGGATGGGGGAAAGAGACCCAGTACTTC.

This clonotype was observed a handful of times. V gene TRBV24-1 combines with J gene TRBJ2-3; D is unclear. This CDR3 spans 14 amino acids. CDR1 and CDR2 (germline): KGHDR, SFDVKD. V lost 2 bases, J lost 2 bases, and 7 bases lay in between. The DNA for the CDR3 is TGTGCCACCAGTGATTCCGGGCACACAGATACGCAGTATTTT. This translates into CATSDSGHTDTQYF.

This clonotype has only a few counts. The chain couples TRBV20-1 to TRBJ2-7; the D is unclear. V lost 6 bases and J lost 3, with 9 bases in between. The CDR3 extends over 11 amino acids. CDR1 DFQATT and CDR2 SNEGSKA come from the germline V gene (reference sequence). The chain's CDR3 is CSARRVYEQYF. The DNA of the CDR3 is TGCAGTGCAAGGAGAGTCTACGAGCAGTACTTC.

This clonotype was counted a few times. This chain connects TRBV29-1 to TRBJ2-1; a weak D match, TRBD1 (7 bases). Trimming pared 6 bases from V and 4 bases from J, leaving 19 bases between. This CDR3 is built from 15 residues. Germline V gene lookup returns CDR1 SQVTM and CDR2 ANQGSEA. Here the CDR3 reads CSVNSPGGTYNEQFF. The CDR3 nucleotides are TGCAGCGTCAACAGTCCAGGGGGGACGTACAATGAGCAGTTCTTC.

The rearrangement links TRBV14 to TRBJ2-7, with D hard to call. Germline CDR1 SGHDN, CDR2 FVKESK. Trimming shortened V by 2 bases and J by 4 bases, and 18 bases separated the two germline ends. CDR3 size: 16 residues. CDR3 amino acids: CASSQQGVEFTYEQYF. CDR3 coding DNA: TGTGCCAGCAGCCAACAAGGAGTTGAATTTACTTACGAGCAGTACTTC.

In its sample, this clonotype was seen a few times. The chain carries TRBV10-3 and TRBJ2-3; 7 nucleotides align to TRBD1. The CDR3 loop spans 15 amino acids. The germline gives CDR1 ENHRY, CDR2 SYGVKD. Unmatched junction bases numbered 2, after V lost 2 bases and J lost 0 bases. This CDR3 reads CAISEPDRSTDTQYF. As DNA, the CDR3 is TGTGCCATCAGTGAGCCGGACAGGAGCACAGATACGCAGTATTTT.

In its sample, this clonotype was seen a few times. The chain combines TRBV28 with TRBJ2-5; either TRBD1 or TRBD2 may supply D (6 bases each). V gave up 3 bases and J gave up 4 bases, with 9 bases separating them. Germline CDR1 reads MDHEN; CDR2 reads SYDVKM. The CDR3 is 13 amino acids. The CDR3 reads CASSFKGGETQYF. For the CDR3, the DNA is TGTGCCAGCAGTTTTAAGGGGGGAGAGACCCAGTACTTC.

J is TRBJ1-1 and V is TRBV11-2, with 7 nucleotides matching TRBD1. CDR3 length equals 15 residues. V dropped 5 bases and J dropped 5; count of bases not matched to a gene: 11. Germline V lookup: CDR1 SGHAT, CDR2 FQNNGV. The DNA of the CDR3 is TGTGCCAGCAGCCTCATTACAGGGGTACGTACTGAAGCTTTCTTT. Protein: CASSLITGVRTEAFF.

This clonotype was observed many times. V gene TRBV2 combines with J gene TRBJ2-1, with 15 bases fitting TRBD2. The CDR3 runs 14 residues. V dropped 6 bases and J dropped 13; count of bases not matched to a gene: 7. CDR1 is SNHLY, CDR2 FYNNEI, per germline. The CDR3 DNA reads as TGTGCCAGCAGCCGCGGGACTAGCGGGGGGTTACAGTTCTTC. Translation gives CASSRGTSGGLQFF.

The CDR3 loop reads CASSLGFTGYNEQFF. The CDR3, as DNA: TGCGCCAGCAGCTTGGGTTTCACGGGATACAATGAGCAGTTCTTC. The chain combines TRBV5-1 with TRBJ2-1; maybe TRBD2 (5 bases). This CDR3 is built from 15 residues. With 0 bases removed from V and 4 bases from J, the gap between germline ends came to 11 bases. In germline, CDR1 is SGHRS, CDR2 YFSETQ.

In its sample, this clonotype was seen many times. The chain couples TRBV6-5 to TRBJ2-3, with unresolved D. V was clipped by 0 bases and J by 10 bases, with 11 bases between them. Per the germline V gene, CDR1 is MNHEY and CDR2 is SVGAGI. CDR3 size: 13 residues. As DNA, the CDR3 is TGTGCCAGCAGTTACTCGATGGGGTATCCGCAGTATTTT. Its translation is CASSYSMGYPQYF.

This clonotype was counted a few times. The chain employs TRBV2 and TRBJ2-7, with D tentatively TRBD1 (6 bases). Germline V gene lookup returns CDR1 SNHLY and CDR2 FYNNEI. This CDR3 is built from 15 residues. Deletions cut 5 bases from V and 0 bases from J, with 14 bases between. In DNA, the CDR3 is TGTGCCAGCAGTTTGGACAGTGACTTCTCCTACGAGCAGTACTTC. Translating it yields CASSLDSDFSYEQYF. The full variable domain, its missing parts supplied by reference TRBV2 and TRBJ2-7, is EPEVTQTPSHQVTQMGQEVILRCVPISNHLYFYWYRQILGQKVEFLVSFYNNEISEKSEIFDDQFSVERPDGSNFTLKIRSTKLEDSAMYFCASSLDSDFSYEQYFGPGTRLTVT.

This clonotype was found many times. The V call is TRBV15, the J call TRBJ2-1; D is perhaps TRBD2 (7 bases). The CDR3 covers 16 residues. Germline CDR1 LNHNV, CDR2 YYDKDF (reference sequence). The V and J ends lost 3 bases and 8 bases respectively, with 20 bases between them. CDR3 loop: CATSRRGGGMRDEQFF. The DNA for the CDR3 is TGTGCCACCAGCAGGCGAGGGGGGGGAATGCGCGATGAGCAGTTCTTC.

This chain uses TRBV5-1 with TRBJ1-1; maybe TRBD1 (6 bases). The ends were cut back, 2 bases at V and 7 bases at J, with 12 bases in the middle. Per germline, CDR1 SGHRS and CDR2 YFSETQ. This CDR3 has 13 residues. CDR3 loop: CASSFQGKSEAFF. In nucleotides, the CDR3 is TGCGCCAGCAGCTTTCAGGGGAAGAGTGAAGCTTTCTTT.

This clonotype has more than one count but fewer than ten. The chain recombines TRBV28 with TRBJ2-1; D gene uncertain. CDR1 and CDR2 (germline): MDHEN, SYDVKM. The CDR3 totals 17 residues. Trimming removed 1 base from V and 5 bases from J, with 18 bases in between. The CDR3 nucleotides are TGTGCCAGCAGTTTATTAACTCCGAATGGTTTGCACAATGAGCAGTTCTTC. Encoded protein: CASSLLTPNGLHNEQFF.

This clonotype was recorded at least ten times. V usage is TRBV25-1 and J usage is TRBJ2-3, with a weak D call TRBD2 (6 bases). V lost 8 bases to trimming and J lost 0 bases, with 15 bases between them. Germline CDR1 MGHDK, CDR2 SYGVNS. The CDR3 is 15 amino acids. CDR3 region: CASAPWGTSTDTQYF. The CDR3, as DNA: TGTGCCAGCGCCCCTTGGGGGACTAGCACAGATACGCAGTATTTT. Full variable domain (rest looked up from reference TRBV25-1 and TRBJ2-3): EADIYQTPRYLVIGTGKKITLECSQTMGHDKMYWYQQDPGMELHLIHYSYGVNSTEKGDLSSESTVSRIRTEHFPLTLESARPSHTSQYLCASAPWGTSTDTQYFGPGTRLTVL.

The chain uses TRBV12-3 or TRBV12-4 and TRBJ1-1; 7 nucleotides match TRBD1. The V segment lost 2 bases and the J segment 7 bases; nucleotides outside the gene matches: 7. The CDR3 loop spans 14 amino acids. CDR3 residues: CASSLLRGQIEAFF. The CDR3 nucleotides are TGTGCCAGCAGTTTACTGAGGGGACAGATTGAAGCTTTCTTT.

The chain couples TRBV6-1 to TRBJ1-5, with D possibly being TRBD1 (5 bases). The CDR3 is made up of 16 amino acids. Trimming pared 2 bases from V and 4 bases from J, leaving 15 bases between. Germline V gene sequence: CDR1 MNHNS, CDR2 SASEGT. In DNA form, the CDR3 reads TGTGCCAGCAGTGAACACGGGACTCCTCCAAATCAGCCCCAGCATTTT. Its translation: CASSEHGTPPNQPQHF.

This clonotype was seen repeatedly, ten times or more. The chain employs TRBV3-1 and TRBJ2-1; D uncertain. CDR3 length: 12 residues. The V gene's germline CDR1 is LGHDT and CDR2 YNNKEL (reference sequence). Trimming took 1 base from V and 12 from J, leaving 10 bases between them. The CDR3 nucleotides read TGTGCCAGCAGCCAAGCAAACATGGGGCAGTTCTTC. Translated, it gives CASSQANMGQFF.